The 12 T cell receptor beta chains below come from one sample, sequenced in a study of circulating and synovial CD4+ cells in juvenile arthritis. Using immunoSEQ multiplex PCR, the repertoire was profiled, and TCRdb retains in-frame clones only, with some absent. The repertoire holds 34,000 or so clones, with 94% as singletons. What was sequenced was CD4+ T cells from blood. These receptor sequences come from a human donor with juvenile idiopathic arthritis.

Comment on this clone: One end of the junction fails to match germline, which may point to a read error. DNA of the CDR3: TGTGCCTGCAGCTCATCAGGGAACTATGGCTACACCTTC. Translated: CACSSSGNYGYTF. The V and J genes are TRBV9 and TRBJ1-2; D perhaps matches TRBD1 (5 bases). Germline CDR1 and CDR2: SGDLS and YYNGEE. The CDR3 is 13 residues long.

The V call is TRBV25-1, the J call TRBJ1-1; D not certain. The germline CDR1 and CDR2 sequences are MGHDK and SYGVNS. V lost 2 bases, J lost 4 bases, and 14 bases lay in between. This CDR3 is built from 15 residues. The CDR3 is CASSEGWVSGTEAFF. The CDR3 DNA is TGTGCCAGCAGTGAAGGTTGGGTATCAGGCACTGAAGCTTTCTTT.

The chain couples TRBV7-9 to TRBJ2-5; the D is unclear. Trimming removed 5 bases at V and 5 bases at J, with 27 bases between. CDR1 is SEHNR, CDR2 FQNEAQ, per germline (reference sequence). The CDR3 is made up of 18 amino acids. The CDR3 protein is CASSTMRSAAKLEETQYF. CDR3 bases: TGTGCCAGCAGCACAATGAGGTCGGCCGCCAAGTTGGAGGAGACCCAGTACTTC. The whole variable domain, filled in from reference TRBV7-9 and TRBJ2-5, reads DTGVSQNPRHKITKRGQNVTFRCDPISEHNRLYWYRQTLGQGPEFLTYFQNEAQLEKSRLLSDRFSAERPKGSFSTLEIQRTEQGDSAMYLCASSTMRSAAKLEETQYFGPGTRLLVL.

The genes are TRBV23-1 and TRBJ1-5; D is unclear. TRBV23-1 is an ORF, with its function uncertain. Trimming left V 0 bases short and J 3 bases short, with 9 bases between. This CDR3 has 15 residues. The DNA of the CDR3 is TGCGCCAGCAGTCAATCGGAAGGACTCAATCAGCCCCAGCATTTT. Protein: CASSQSEGLNQPQHF.

The CDR3 DNA follows: TGTGCCAGCAGTTACTCGACTAGGGGCCGAACAGATACGCAGTATTTT. Protein product: CASSYSTRGRTDTQYF. This chain joins TRBV6-5 and TRBJ2-3; D is perhaps TRBD2 (6 bases). This CDR3 has 16 amino acids. Looked up from germline, CDR1 is MNHEY and CDR2 is SVGAGI. The V and J ends lost 0 bases and 3 bases respectively, with 13 bases between them.

The V gene is TRBV19, the J gene TRBJ2-3; tentatively, D is TRBD2 (6 bases). The CDR3 covers 16 residues. Germline V lookup: CDR1 LNHDA, CDR2 SQIVND (reference sequence). V shed 3 bases and J shed 0 bases, with 13 bases lying between them. CDR3 residues: CASSISPGTSTDTQYF. The CDR3 nucleotides read TGTGCCAGTAGTATTAGCCCAGGGACTAGCACAGATACGCAGTATTTT.

V gene TRBV19 combines with J gene TRBJ2-1; possible D gene TRBD1, 5 bases. Between the trimmed V and J ends, which lost 7 bases and 1 base, there was a span of 14 bases. The CDR3 is 15 amino acids. CDR1 and CDR2 from the germline V gene are LNHDA and SQIVND (reference sequence). The CDR3: CASNSDRASYNEQFF. Here the CDR3 DNA reads TGTGCCAGTAACTCCGACAGAGCTTCCTACAATGAGCAGTTCTTC.

CDR3 in DNA: TGCAGTGCCCGGAACTATGGCTACACCTTC. This translates into CSARNYGYTF. The V and J genes are TRBV20-1 and TRBJ1-2, with D hard to call. The CDR3 is made up of 10 amino acids. Trimming took off 6 bases at V and 2 bases at J, with 4 bases between the two ends. CDR1 and CDR2 (germline): DFQATT, SNEGSKA (reference sequence).

This chain uses TRBV6-5 with TRBJ1-2; 8 bases align to TRBD1. Germline V gene sequence: CDR1 MNHEY, CDR2 SVGAGI. The CDR3 consists of 15 residues. V trimming: 6 bases; J trimming: 2 bases; junction bases outside the gene matches: 8. The CDR3 here is CASSPRTGLNYGYTF. CDR3 in DNA: TGTGCCAGCAGCCCTCGGACAGGGTTAAACTATGGCTACACCTTC.

This chain joins TRBV5-1 and TRBJ1-3, with D perhaps matching TRBD1 (5 bases). Germline-derived CDR1 and CDR2 are SGHRS and YFSETQ. The CDR3 runs to 15 residues. Trimming took 5 bases from V and 0 from J, leaving 12 bases between them. The CDR3 DNA sequence: TGCGCCAGCAGAATGTGGGGGGACTCTGGAAACACCATATATTTT. It yields the protein CASRMWGDSGNTIYF.

The genes are TRBV10-3 and TRBJ2-7; 8 bases are shared with TRBD1. Unmatched junction bases numbered 8, after V lost 6 bases and J lost 4 bases. The germline CDR1 and CDR2 sequences are ENHRY and SYGVKD. The CDR3 runs to 14 residues. The CDR3 DNA is TGTGCCATCAGGGCCGGGACAGGAGATTACGAGCAGTACTTC. Amino acid sequence: CAIRAGTGDYEQYF.

V is TRBV7-2 and J is TRBJ1-3; D may be TRBD1 (5 bases). The CDR3 runs to 13 residues. Between the trimmed V and J ends, which lost 5 bases and 9 bases, there was a span of 14 bases. CDR1 and CDR2 (germline): SGHTA, FQGNSA. As DNA, the CDR3 is TGTGCCAGCAGCCCTGGCCGGGGGGGCACCATATATTTT. Encoded protein: CASSPGRGGTIYF.